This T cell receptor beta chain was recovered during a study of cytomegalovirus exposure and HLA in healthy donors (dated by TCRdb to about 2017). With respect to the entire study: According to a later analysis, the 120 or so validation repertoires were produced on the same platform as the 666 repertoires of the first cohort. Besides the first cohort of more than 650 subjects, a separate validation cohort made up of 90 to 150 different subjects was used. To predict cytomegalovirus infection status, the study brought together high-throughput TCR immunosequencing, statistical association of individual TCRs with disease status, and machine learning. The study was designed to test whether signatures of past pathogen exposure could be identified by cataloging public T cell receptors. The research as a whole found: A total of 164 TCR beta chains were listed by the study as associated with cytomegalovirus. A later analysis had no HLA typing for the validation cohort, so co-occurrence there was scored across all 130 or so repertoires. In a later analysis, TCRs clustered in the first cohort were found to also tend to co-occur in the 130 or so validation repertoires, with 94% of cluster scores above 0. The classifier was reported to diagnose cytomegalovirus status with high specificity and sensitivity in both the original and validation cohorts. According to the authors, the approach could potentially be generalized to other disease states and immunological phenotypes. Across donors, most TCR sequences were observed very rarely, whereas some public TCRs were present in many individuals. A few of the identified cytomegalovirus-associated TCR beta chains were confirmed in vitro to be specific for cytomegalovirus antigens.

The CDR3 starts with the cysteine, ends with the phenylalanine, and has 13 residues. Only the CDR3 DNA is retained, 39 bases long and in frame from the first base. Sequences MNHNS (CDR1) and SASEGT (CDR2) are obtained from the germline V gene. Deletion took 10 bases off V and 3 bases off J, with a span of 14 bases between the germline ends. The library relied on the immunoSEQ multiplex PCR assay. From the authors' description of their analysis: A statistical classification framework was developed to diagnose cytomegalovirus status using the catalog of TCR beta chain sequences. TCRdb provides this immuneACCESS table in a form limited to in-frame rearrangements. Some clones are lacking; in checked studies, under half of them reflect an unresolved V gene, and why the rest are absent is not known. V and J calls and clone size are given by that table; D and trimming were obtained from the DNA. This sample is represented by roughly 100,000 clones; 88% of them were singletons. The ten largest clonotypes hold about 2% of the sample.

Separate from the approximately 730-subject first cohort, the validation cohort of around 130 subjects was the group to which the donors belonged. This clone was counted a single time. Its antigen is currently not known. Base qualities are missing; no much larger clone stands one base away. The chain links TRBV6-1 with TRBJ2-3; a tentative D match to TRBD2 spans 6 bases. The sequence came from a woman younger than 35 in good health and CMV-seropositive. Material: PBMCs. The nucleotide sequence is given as TGTGCCACCGGGACTGAAGGGACAGATACGCAGTATTTT. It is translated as CATGTEGTDTQYF.